This TCR beta chain was found in a study of blood T cell repertoires in COVID-19. Measured with immunoSEQ multiplex PCR; TCRdb has only the in-frame clones, and not every one. The data hold some 140,000 clones, with roughly 82% observed a single time. There are 14 residues in the CDR3. CDR1 and CDR2 (germline): MNHEY, SMNVEV (reference sequence). With 0 bases removed from V and 2 bases from J, the gap between germline ends came to 7 bases. Sample: peripheral blood. The genes are TRBV27 and TRBJ2-5; unclear D gene. The sequence derives from a man older than 75 with acute or convalescent COVID-19. The CDR3 bases are TGTGCCAGCAGTTTATCGCGGCAGCAAGAGACCCAGTACTTC. Amino acids: CASSLSRQQETQYF.